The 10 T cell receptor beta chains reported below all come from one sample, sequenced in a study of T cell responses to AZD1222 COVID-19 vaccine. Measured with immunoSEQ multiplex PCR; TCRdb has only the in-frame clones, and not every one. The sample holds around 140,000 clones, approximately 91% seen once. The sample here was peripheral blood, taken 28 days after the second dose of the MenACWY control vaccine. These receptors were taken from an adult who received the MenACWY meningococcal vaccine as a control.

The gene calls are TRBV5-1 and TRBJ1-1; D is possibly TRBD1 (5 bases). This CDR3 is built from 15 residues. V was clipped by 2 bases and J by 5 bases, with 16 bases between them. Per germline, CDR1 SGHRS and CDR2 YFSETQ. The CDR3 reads CASSFGHGGETEAFF. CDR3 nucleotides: TGCGCCAGCAGCTTTGGTCACGGGGGTGAGACTGAAGCTTTCTTT.

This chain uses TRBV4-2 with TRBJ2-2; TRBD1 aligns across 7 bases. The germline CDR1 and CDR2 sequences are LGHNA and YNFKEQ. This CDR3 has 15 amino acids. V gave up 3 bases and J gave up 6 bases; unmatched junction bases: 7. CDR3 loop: CASSQKDRESGELFF. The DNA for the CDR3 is TGTGCCAGCAGCCAGAAAGACAGGGAGTCCGGGGAGCTGTTTTTT.

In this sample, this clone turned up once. The CDR3 DNA reads as TGCAGCGTTGAATGGCCCCCGGGCTCCAATGAGCAGTTCTTC. Translating it yields CSVEWPPGSNEQFF. The chain links TRBV29-1 to TRBJ2-1; the D is unclear. V was trimmed by 2 bases and J by 6 bases, leaving 14 bases between them. This CDR3 is built from 14 residues. Germline V lookup: CDR1 SQVTM, CDR2 ANQGSEA.

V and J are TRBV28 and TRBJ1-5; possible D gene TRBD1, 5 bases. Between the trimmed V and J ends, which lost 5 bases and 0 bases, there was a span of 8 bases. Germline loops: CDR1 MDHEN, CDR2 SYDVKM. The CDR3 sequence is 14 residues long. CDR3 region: CASSLRVSNQPQHF. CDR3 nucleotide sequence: TGTGCCAGCAGTCTCAGGGTTAGCAATCAGCCCCAGCATTTT.

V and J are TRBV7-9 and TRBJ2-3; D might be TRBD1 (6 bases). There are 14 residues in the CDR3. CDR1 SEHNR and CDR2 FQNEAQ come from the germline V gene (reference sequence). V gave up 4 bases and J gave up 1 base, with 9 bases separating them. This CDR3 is CASSSRQGTDTQYF. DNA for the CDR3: TGTGCCAGCAGCTCCCGACAGGGCACAGATACGCAGTATTTT.

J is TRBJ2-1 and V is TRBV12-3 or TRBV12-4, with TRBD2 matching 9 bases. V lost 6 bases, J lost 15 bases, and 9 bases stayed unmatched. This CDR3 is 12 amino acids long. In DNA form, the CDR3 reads TGTGCCAGCAGCATTAGCGGGAGCCGCCCGTTCTTC. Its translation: CASSISGSRPFF.

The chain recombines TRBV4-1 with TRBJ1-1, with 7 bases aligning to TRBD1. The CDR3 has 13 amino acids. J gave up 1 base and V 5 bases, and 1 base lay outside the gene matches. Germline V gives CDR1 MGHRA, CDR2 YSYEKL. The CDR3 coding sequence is TGCGCCAGCAGCGCAGGGGGGAACACTGAAGCTTTCTTT. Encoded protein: CASSAGGNTEAFF.

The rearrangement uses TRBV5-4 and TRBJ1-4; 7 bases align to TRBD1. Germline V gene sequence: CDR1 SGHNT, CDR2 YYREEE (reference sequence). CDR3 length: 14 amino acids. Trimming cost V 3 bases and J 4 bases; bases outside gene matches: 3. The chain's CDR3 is CASSSGQVNEKLFF. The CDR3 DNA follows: TGTGCCAGCAGCTCCGGACAGGTTAATGAAAAACTGTTTTTT.

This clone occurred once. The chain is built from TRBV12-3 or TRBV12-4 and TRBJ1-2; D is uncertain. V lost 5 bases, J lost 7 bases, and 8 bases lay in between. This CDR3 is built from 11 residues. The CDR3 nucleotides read TGTGCCAGCAGTAGTGATAGTGGCTACACCTTC. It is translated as CASSSDSGYTF.

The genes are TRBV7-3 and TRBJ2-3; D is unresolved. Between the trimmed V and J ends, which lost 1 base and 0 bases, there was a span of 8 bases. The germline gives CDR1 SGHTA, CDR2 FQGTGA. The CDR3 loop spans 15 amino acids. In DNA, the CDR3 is TGTGCCAGCAGCTTAAGTTCCGGGAGCACAGATACGCAGTATTTT. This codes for CASSLSSGSTDTQYF.